There are a few counts of the clone carrying this TCR beta chain. The table came from immunoSEQ multiplex PCR; TCRdb's copy has only in-frame clones and leaves some out. The profile shows about 170,000 clones, 75% to 90% of them singletons. The sample belongs to a study of blood T cell repertoires in COVID-19. Germline V CDR1 and CDR2: LNHDA, SQIVND (reference sequence). Between the trimmed V and J ends, which lost 6 bases and 1 base, there was a span of 13 bases. This CDR3 has 15 residues. Sequenced material: PBMCs or T cells enriched from blood (not recorded which). The chain has TRBV19 and TRBJ1-5; the D is unclear. The source of this sequence is a woman younger than 35 who had recovered from COVID-19. This CDR3 reads CASSRVFLSNQPQHF. CDR3 DNA: TGTGCCAGTAGCCGGGTCTTCTTAAGCAATCAGCCCCAGCATTTT. The full variable domain, its missing parts supplied by reference TRBV19 and TRBJ1-5, is DGGITQSPKYLFRKEGQNVTLSCEQNLNHDAMYWYRQDPGQGLRLIYYSQIVNDFQKGDIAEGYSVSREKKESFPLTVTSAQKNPTAFYLCASSRVFLSNQPQHFGDGTRLSIL.